This T cell receptor beta chain was observed in a study of cytomegalovirus exposure and HLA in healthy donors. Study as a whole: The 95 to 150 validation repertoires used the same platform as the 500 to 700 first-cohort repertoires, a later analysis reported. Study findings and constraints: Testing in vitro showed a few CMV-associated chains specific for CMV antigens. Cytomegalovirus status, reportedly, was diagnosed with high specificity and sensitivity by the classifier.

Produced via immunoSEQ multiplex PCR; TCRdb's table is partial and in-frame only. Among around 150,000 clones listed, roughly 91% were seen once. Per the germline V gene, CDR1 is MNHEY and CDR2 is SMNVEV (reference sequence). This CDR3 has 15 amino acids. Trimming cost V 4 bases and J 3 bases; bases outside gene matches: 6. Note on this clone: Its target is not known.

Sequenced: PBMCs. The rearrangement uses TRBV27 and TRBJ2-7; TRBD1 agrees at 10 bases. The sequence came from a man aged 18 to 30 in good health and CMV-seropositive. CDR3 in amino acids: CASSSSGTGDYEQYF. The CDR3 coding sequence is TGTGCCAGCAGTTCCTCCGGGACAGGGGACTACGAGCAGTACTTC.